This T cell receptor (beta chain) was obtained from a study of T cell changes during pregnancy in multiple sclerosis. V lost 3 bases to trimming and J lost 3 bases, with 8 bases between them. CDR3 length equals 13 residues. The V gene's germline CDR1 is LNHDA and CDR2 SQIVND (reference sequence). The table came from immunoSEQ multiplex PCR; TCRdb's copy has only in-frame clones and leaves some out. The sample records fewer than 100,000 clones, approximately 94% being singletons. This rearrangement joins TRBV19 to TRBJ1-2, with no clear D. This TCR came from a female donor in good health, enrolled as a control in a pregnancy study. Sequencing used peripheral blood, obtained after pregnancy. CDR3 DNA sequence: TGTGCCAGTAGTATCAGCGGGGACTATGGCTACACCTTC. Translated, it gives CASSISGDYGYTF.